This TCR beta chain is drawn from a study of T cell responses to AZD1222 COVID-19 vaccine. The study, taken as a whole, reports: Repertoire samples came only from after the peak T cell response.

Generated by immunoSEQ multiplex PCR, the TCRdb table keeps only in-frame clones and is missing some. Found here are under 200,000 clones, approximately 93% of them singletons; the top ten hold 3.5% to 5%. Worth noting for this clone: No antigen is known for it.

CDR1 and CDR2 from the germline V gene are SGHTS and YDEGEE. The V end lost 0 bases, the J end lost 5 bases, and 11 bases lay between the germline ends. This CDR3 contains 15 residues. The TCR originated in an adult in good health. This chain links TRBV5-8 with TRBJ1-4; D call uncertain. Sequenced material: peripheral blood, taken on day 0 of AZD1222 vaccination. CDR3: CASSLGVSGNEKLFF. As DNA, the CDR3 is TGTGCCAGCAGCTTGGGCGTTTCCGGGAATGAAAAACTGTTTTTT. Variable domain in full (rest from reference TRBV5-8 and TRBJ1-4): EAGVTQSPTHLIKTRGQQATLRCSPISGHTSVYWYQQALGLGLQFLLWYDEGEERNRGNFPPRFSGRQFPNYSSELNVNALELEDSALYLCASSLGVSGNEKLFFGSGTQLSVL.